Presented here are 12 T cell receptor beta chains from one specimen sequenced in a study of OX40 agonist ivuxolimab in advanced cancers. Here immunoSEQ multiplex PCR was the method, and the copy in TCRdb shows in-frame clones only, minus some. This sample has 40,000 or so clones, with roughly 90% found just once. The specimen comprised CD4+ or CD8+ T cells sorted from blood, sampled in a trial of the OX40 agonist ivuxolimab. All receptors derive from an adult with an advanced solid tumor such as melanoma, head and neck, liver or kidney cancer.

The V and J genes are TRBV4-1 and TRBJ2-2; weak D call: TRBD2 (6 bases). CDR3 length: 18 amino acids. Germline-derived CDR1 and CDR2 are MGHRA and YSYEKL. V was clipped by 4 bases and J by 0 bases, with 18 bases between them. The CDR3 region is CASSPPPGRLPNTGELFF. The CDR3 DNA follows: TGCGCCAGCAGCCCCCCCCCAGGGAGGTTACCGAACACCGGGGAGCTGTTTTTT.

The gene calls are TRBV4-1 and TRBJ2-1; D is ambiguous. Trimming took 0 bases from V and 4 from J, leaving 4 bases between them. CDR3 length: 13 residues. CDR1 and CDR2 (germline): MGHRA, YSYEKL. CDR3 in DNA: TGCGCCAGCAGCCAAGAGGGTTACAATGAGCAGTTCTTC. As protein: CASSQEGYNEQFF.

CDR3: CAIWTGSGELFF. The CDR3 DNA reads as TGTGCCATCTGGACAGGGTCCGGGGAGCTGTTTTTT. V is TRBV5-4 and J is TRBJ2-2; TRBD1 aligns across 8 bases. The CDR3 sequence is 12 residues long. The germline CDR1 and CDR2 sequences are SGHNT and YYREEE (reference sequence). V lost 9 bases to trimming and J lost 6 bases; unmatched junction nucleotides: 4.

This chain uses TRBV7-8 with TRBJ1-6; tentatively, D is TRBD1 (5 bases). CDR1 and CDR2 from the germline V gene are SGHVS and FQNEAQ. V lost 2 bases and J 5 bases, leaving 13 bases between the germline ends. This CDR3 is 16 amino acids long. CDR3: CASSLKTAPNNSPLHF. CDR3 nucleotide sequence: TGTGCCAGCAGCTTAAAGACAGCGCCAAATAATTCACCCCTCCACTTT.

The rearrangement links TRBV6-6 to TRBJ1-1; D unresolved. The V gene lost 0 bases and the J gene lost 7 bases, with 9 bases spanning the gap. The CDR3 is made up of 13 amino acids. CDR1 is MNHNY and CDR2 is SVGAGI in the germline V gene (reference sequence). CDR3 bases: TGTGCCAGCAGTTACTCCGGAGGCCGTGAAGCTTTCTTT. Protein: CASSYSGGREAFF.

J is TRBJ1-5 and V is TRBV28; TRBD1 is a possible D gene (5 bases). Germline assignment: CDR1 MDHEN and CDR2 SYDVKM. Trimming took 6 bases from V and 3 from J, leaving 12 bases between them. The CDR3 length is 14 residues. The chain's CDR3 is CASSSTDLNQPQHF. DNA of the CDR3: TGTGCCAGCAGCTCGACAGACCTCAATCAGCCCCAGCATTTT.

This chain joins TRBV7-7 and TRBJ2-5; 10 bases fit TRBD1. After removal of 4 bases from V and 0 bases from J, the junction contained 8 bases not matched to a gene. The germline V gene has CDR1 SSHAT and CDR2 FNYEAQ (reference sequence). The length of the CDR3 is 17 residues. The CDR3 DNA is TGTGCCAGCAGCTCCCTAGCGGACAGGGGGTACCAAGAGACCCAGTACTTC. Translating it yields CASSSLADRGYQETQYF.

As DNA, the CDR3 is TGTGCCAGCAGACCGGACAGGGTCTTTAATGAAAAACTGTTTTTT. It translates to CASRPDRVFNEKLFF. V usage is TRBV6-5 and J usage is TRBJ1-4; TRBD1 matches at 8 bases. Germline V gene data show CDR1 as MNHEY and CDR2 as SVGAGI. Unmatched junction bases numbered 7, after V lost 6 bases and J lost 4 bases. This CDR3 has 15 residues.

This chain's CDR3 is CASSFNFLETQYF. Written as DNA, the CDR3 is TGTGCCAGCAGCTTTAACTTCTTAGAGACCCAGTACTTC. The rearrangement links TRBV5-5 to TRBJ2-5; D ambiguous. The CDR3 is 13 residues long. Germline loops: CDR1 SGHKS, CDR2 YYEKEE (reference sequence). V lost 2 bases and J lost 4, with 9 bases in between. Full variable domain (outside the CDR3, taken from reference TRBV5-5 and TRBJ2-5): DAGVTQSPTHLIKTRGQQVTLRCSPISGHKSVSWYQQVLGQGPQFIFQYYEKEERGRGNFPDRFSARQFPNYSSELNVNALLLGDSALYLCASSFNFLETQYFGPGTRLLVL.

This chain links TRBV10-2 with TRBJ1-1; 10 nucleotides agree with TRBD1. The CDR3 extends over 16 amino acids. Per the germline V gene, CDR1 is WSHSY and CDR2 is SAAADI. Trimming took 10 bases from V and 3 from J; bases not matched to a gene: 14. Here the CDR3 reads CAITSRDRGWDTEAFF. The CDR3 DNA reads TGCGCCATTACGTCCCGGGACAGGGGTTGGGACACTGAAGCTTTCTTT.

This CDR3 reads CASSLRTANTEAFF. The DNA for the CDR3 is TGCGCCAGCAGCCTTAGGACGGCGAACACTGAAGCTTTCTTT. This chain uses TRBV4-3 with TRBJ1-1, with D unresolved. Trimming pared 4 bases from V and 1 base from J, leaving 10 bases between. Germline-derived CDR1 and CDR2 are LGHNA and YSLEER. The CDR3 covers 14 residues.

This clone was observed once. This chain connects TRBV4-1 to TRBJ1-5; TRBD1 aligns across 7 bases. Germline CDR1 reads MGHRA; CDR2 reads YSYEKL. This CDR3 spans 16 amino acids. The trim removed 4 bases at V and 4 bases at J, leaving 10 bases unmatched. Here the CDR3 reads CASSLGPPGQNQPQHF. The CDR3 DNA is TGCGCCAGCAGCCTGGGACCCCCGGGACAGAATCAGCCCCAGCATTTT.